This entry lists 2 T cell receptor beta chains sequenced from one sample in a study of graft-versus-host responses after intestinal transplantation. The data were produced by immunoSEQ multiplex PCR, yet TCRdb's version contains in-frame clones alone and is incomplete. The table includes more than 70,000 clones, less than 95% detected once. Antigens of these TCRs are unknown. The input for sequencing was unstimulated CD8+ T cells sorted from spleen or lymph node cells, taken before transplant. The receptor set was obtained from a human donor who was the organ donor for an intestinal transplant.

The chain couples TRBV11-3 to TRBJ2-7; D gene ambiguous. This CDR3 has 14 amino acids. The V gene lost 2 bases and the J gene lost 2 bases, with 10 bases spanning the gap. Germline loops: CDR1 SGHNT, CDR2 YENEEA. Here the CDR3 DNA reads TGTGCCAGCAGCTTATTTGGCGGCCCCTACGAGCAGTACTTC. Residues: CASSLFGGPYEQYF.

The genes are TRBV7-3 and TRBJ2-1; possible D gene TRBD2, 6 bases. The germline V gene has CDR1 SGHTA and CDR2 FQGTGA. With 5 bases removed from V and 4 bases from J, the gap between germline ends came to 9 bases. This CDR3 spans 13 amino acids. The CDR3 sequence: CASSPAGYNEQFF. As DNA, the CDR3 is TGTGCCAGCAGCCCGGCGGGATACAATGAGCAGTTCTTC.